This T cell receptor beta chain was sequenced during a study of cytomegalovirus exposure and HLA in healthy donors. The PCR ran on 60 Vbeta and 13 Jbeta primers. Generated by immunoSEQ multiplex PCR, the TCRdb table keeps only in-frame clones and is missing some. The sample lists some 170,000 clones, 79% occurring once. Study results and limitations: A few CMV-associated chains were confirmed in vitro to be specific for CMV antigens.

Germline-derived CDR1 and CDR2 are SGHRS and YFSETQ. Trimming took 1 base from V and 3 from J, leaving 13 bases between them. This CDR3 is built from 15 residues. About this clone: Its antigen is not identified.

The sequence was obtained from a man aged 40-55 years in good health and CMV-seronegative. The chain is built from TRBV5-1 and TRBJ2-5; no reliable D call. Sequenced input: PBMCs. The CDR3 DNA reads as TGCGCCAGCAGCTTGAATGTGCAGAAGAAAGAGACCCAGTACTTC. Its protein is CASSLNVQKKETQYF.